This T cell receptor beta chain originates from a study of blood T cell repertoires in COVID-19. Whole-study context: Sample material is recorded as cDNA or gDNA derived from T cells, B-cell-depleted T cells, or PBMCs.

V trimming: 6 bases; J trimming: 7 bases; junction bases outside the gene matches: 5. Germline V gives CDR1 MNHEY, CDR2 SVGAGI. This CDR3 spans 12 amino acids. Original processing methods: Estimation of nucleated cell counts relied on the amplification of reference gene primers. TCRdb's table, derived via immunoSEQ multiplex PCR, lists solely in-frame clones and lacks some. V, J and clone size derive from that table, while D and trimming were established from the DNA sequence. The sample carries 100,000 or so clones, around 83% recorded once. The receptor's source is a woman aged 80 or older with acute or convalescent COVID-19. Material for sequencing was peripheral blood. The V and J genes are TRBV6-5 and TRBJ1-1, with 7 positions matching TRBD1. The CDR3 here is CASRRTGVEAFF. The CDR3 nucleotides are TGTGCCAGCAGGCGGACAGGCGTTGAAGCTTTCTTT.